The 11 T cell receptor beta chains reported below all come from one sample, sequenced in a study of blood T cells in healthy people across ages. Together with a sample-barcoded 5' primer, a J-beta primer mix was included in a second PCR lasting roughly 6 to 12 cycles. TCRdb redid the calling of the 5' RACE reads with MiXCR, one entry per CDR3 protein. Among 890,000 or so distinct CDR3 sequences listed, 62% were seen once. Sequencing used blood. The receptors originated from a man younger than 45 in good health.

The chain carries TRBV29-1 and TRBJ2-1; maybe TRBD1 (6 bases). Germline lookup yields CDR1 SQVTM and CDR2 ANQGSEA. The CDR3 spans 14 residues. Between the trimmed V and J ends, which lost 3 bases and 8 bases, there was a span of 17 bases. In nucleotides, the CDR3 is TGCAGCGTTGATAGGACAGAGCACGGCGATGAGCAGTTCTTC. It encodes CSVDRTEHGDEQFF.

The chain carries TRBV5-1 and TRBJ2-1; 12 bases are shared with TRBD1. The CDR3 is 15 residues long. In germline, CDR1 is SGHRS, CDR2 YFSETQ. The junction had 5 bases not matched to a gene; V was cut back by 3 bases and J by 7 bases. The CDR3 is CASSSGTGGENEQFF. CDR3 bases: TGCGCCAGCAGCTCCGGGACAGGGGGCGAGAATGAGCAGTTCTTC.

This clonotype appeared once. The genes are TRBV12-3 or TRBV12-4 and TRBJ2-7; weak D call: TRBD2 (6 bases). Trimming stripped 8 bases from V and 3 bases from J, with 38 bases between. The CDR3 is 21 residues long. DNA of the CDR3: TGTGCCAGCTTTTCCACCTGGGGGATCCGGGACTGGGAATACTCTTACTACGAGCAGTACTTC. It translates to CASFSTWGIRDWEYSYYEQYF.

This clonotype was picked up one time. CDR3 residues: CASSPSWDSYEQYF. In DNA form, the CDR3 reads TGTGCCAGCAGCCCAAGCTGGGACAGCTACGAGCAGTACTTC. V gene TRBV7-3 combines with J gene TRBJ2-7, with 7 bases lining up with TRBD1. The CDR3 length is 14 residues. With V trimmed by 5 bases and J by 3 bases, 7 bases remained unmatched. Looked up from germline, CDR1 is SGHTA and CDR2 is FQGTGA.

The CDR3 DNA is TGTGCCAGCAGCTCGTCTAGCGGGGGGGCTTCAGATACGCAGTATTTT. This gives the protein CASSSSSGGASDTQYF. This chain uses TRBV7-8 with TRBJ2-3; TRBD2 agrees at 12 bases. The J segment lost 4 bases and the V segment lost 4 bases, leaving 6 bases of the junction unmatched. The CDR3 sequence is 16 residues long. Germline loops: CDR1 SGHVS, CDR2 FQNEAQ.

The V call is TRBV19, the J call TRBJ2-7; D is unresolved. Trimming shortened V by 3 bases and J by 4 bases, and 19 bases separated the two germline ends. CDR3 length: 16 residues. Per germline, CDR1 LNHDA and CDR2 SQIVND (reference sequence). Written as DNA, the CDR3 is TGTGCCAGTAGTATGGGGAAACGTTCTGGGCCTTACGAGCAGTACTTC. Protein sequence: CASSMGKRSGPYEQYF.

CDR3 loop: CASSHGGDYYNSPLHF. As DNA, the CDR3 is TGTGCCAGCAGCCACGGTGGGGACTACTATAATTCACCCCTCCACTTT. The rearrangement links TRBV7-2 to TRBJ1-6; D is possibly TRBD1 (5 bases). In germline, CDR1 is SGHTA, CDR2 FQGNSA. Trimming removed 5 bases at V and 3 bases at J, with 14 bases between. This CDR3 is 16 amino acids long.

For this clonotype: One junction end disagrees with the germline gene, perhaps due to a read error. J is TRBJ2-7 and V is TRBV5-1, with a tentative D call TRBD1 (6 bases). The CDR3 totals 14 residues. Germline values: CDR1 SGHRS, CDR2 YFSETQ. Here the CDR3 DNA reads TGTGCCAGCAGCCCAGGACAGCCGTCCTACGAGCAGTACTTC. Translating it yields CASSPGQPSYEQYF.

This clonotype was counted at least ten times. The chain carries TRBV9 and TRBJ2-3, with a weak D call TRBD2 (6 bases). This CDR3 comprises 13 residues. V lost 3 bases to trimming and J lost 3 bases, with 8 bases between them. CDR1 and CDR2 from the germline V gene are SGDLS and YYNGEE. CDR3 loop: CASSGGVTDTQYF. In DNA form, the CDR3 reads TGTGCCAGCAGCGGGGGGGTTACAGATACGCAGTATTTT.

This clonotype was found a few times. This chain links TRBV4-2 with TRBJ1-6, with TRBD1 matching over 7 bases. CDR1 and CDR2 (germline): LGHNA, YNFKEQ. Trimming took 7 bases from V and 10 from J; bases not matched to a gene: 10. The CDR3 runs to 14 residues. For the CDR3, the DNA is TGTGCCAGCACCCCGACAGGGAGGAACTCACCCCTCCACTTT. Translated, it gives CASTPTGRNSPLHF.

The V gene is TRBV7-9, the J gene TRBJ2-7; TRBD1 matches 12 bases. The CDR3 is 14 residues long. V dropped 0 bases and J dropped 6; count of bases not matched to a gene: 0. Germline lookup yields CDR1 SEHNR and CDR2 FQNEAQ (reference sequence). The CDR3 DNA is TGTGCCAGCAGCTTAGCGGGACAGGGGGCCGAGCAGTACTTC. This codes for CASSLAGQGAEQYF.